This T cell receptor (beta chain) was recovered during a study of shared clonotypes between healthy human individuals. Study conclusions and caveats: Sampling included only blood; tissue repertoires likely differ.

Assay execution proceeded at the deep level. The table came from immunoSEQ multiplex PCR; TCRdb's copy has only in-frame clones and leaves some out. This sample has over a million clones, with roughly 70% found just once. The table lists this clone with many counts. Its specificity is unknown. There are 15 residues in the CDR3. This TCR came from a man in his late teens or twenties in good health. What was sequenced was memory CD4+ T cells sorted from blood. Subset meaning: CD45RA-negative fraction. V usage is TRBV21-1 and J usage is TRBJ2-7. TRBV21-1 is designated a pseudogene. The CDR3 protein is CASSKARYVFYEQYF. In DNA form, the CDR3 reads TGTGCCAGCAGCAAAGCACGATACGTCTTCTACGAGCAGTACTTC.